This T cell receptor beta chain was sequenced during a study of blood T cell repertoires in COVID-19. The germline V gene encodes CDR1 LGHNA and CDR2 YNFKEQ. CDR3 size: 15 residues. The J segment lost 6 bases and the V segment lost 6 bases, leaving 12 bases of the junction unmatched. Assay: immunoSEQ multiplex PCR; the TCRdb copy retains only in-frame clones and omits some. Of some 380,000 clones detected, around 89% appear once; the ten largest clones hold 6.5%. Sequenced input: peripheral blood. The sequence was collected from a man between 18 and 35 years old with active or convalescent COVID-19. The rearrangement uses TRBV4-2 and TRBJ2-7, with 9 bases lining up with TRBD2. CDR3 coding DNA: TGTGCCAGCAGATCTAGCGGGATCCTTAATGGCGAGCAGTACTTC. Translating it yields CASRSSGILNGEQYF.